This T cell receptor (beta chain) was documented in a study of cytomegalovirus exposure and HLA in healthy donors. In the study overall: The use of the same platform for the roughly 110 validation repertoires and the 550 to 850 first-cohort repertoires was reported by a later analysis.

Notes on this clone: Its cognate antigen is unknown.

Study results and caveats: Altogether, 164 TCR beta chains were recorded as cytomegalovirus-associated. Reports indicated that the classifier achieved high specificity and sensitivity in diagnosing cytomegalovirus status.

Here immunoSEQ multiplex PCR was the method, and the copy in TCRdb shows in-frame clones only, minus some. The sample yields fewer than 90,000 clones, 94% seen once. Separate from the roughly 720-subject first cohort, the roughly 120-subject validation cohort was the one that the donors belonged to. The CDR3 covers 19 residues. Looked up from germline, CDR1 is SGDLS and CDR2 is YYNGEE. Germline trimming cut 0 bases from V and 3 bases from J; bases unmatched to any gene: 14. The chain is built from TRBV9 and TRBJ2-5, with 10 bases aligning to TRBD2. This TCR came from a woman aged 18 to 35 in good health and CMV-seronegative. The sample consisted of PBMCs. The CDR3 DNA reads as TGTGCCAGCAGCGTAGCCGGGGCTAGCGGGGGTGGTGGCAAAGAGACCCAGTACTTC. This gives the protein CASSVAGASGGGGKETQYF. Full variable domain (outside the CDR3, taken from reference TRBV9 and TRBJ2-5): DSGVTQTPKHLITATGQRVTLRCSPRSGDLSVYWYQQSLDQGLQFLIQYYNGEERAKGNILERFSAQQFPDLHSELNLSSLELGDSALYFCASSVAGASGGGGKETQYFGPGTRLLVL.